A single count supports the clone carrying this T cell receptor beta chain. This entry is derived from a study of blood T cell repertoires in COVID-19. Study information: PBMCs, B-cell-depleted T cells, or T cells were the source of the cDNA or gDNA that made up the material.

Data came from immunoSEQ multiplex PCR; TCRdb stores just in-frame clones and leaves some out. The table includes a few hundred thousand clones, 88% detected once. Germline V lookup: CDR1 SEHNR, CDR2 FQNEAQ (reference sequence). This CDR3 region has 14 residues. V lost 5 bases and J lost 0, with 8 bases in between. The chain is built from TRBV7-9 and TRBJ1-3; D might be TRBD1 (6 bases). This receptor was obtained from a woman aged 55-69 years who had recovered from COVID-19. The sample consisted of PBMCs or T cells enriched from blood (not recorded which). Written as DNA, the CDR3 is TGTGCCAGCAGCACAGGGTCCTCTGGAAACACCATATATTTT. Its protein is CASSTGSSGNTIYF.